Reported below is one T cell receptor (beta chain). There are a few counts of this clone. It lacks a known antigen. No much larger clone is present one base from it, and per-base qualities are unavailable. The sample belongs to a study of cytomegalovirus exposure and HLA in healthy donors (dated by TCRdb to about 2017). Background on the whole study: In an earlier analysis of 587 of the donors, 250 to 300 Gb of sequence data and approximately 100 million unique TCR beta sequences from 150 million to 200 million T cells were reported. Several DR-DQ haplotypes were handled as single units for association and clustering, since linkage in the cohort was strong. The study aimed to test whether cataloging public T cell receptors could reveal signatures of past pathogen exposure. Of the 398 genotyped donors, about 80% fell in the genetic ancestry cluster associated with self-reported Caucasian donors. An earlier analysis of 500 to 650 of the donors applied high-throughput TCR beta sequencing to assess whether each TCR beta V gene segment acted as functional or pseudogenic. All discovery cohort repertoires had been generated using a single sequencing platform. An early release that covered about 600 HLA-typed donors contained approximately 300 gigabases of sequencing data and 70 million to 100 million unique TCR sequences. Typing coverage varied by locus: roughly 620-640 donors for A, B, C, DRB1 and DQB1; 522 for DQA1; 606 for DPA1; approximately 470 for DPB1. Among several hundred genotyped donors of the cohort, an average of approximately 200,000 unique TCR beta nucleotide sequences was sequenced per donor, of which 15% to 20% were non-productive. Alongside the repertoire data, information on donor age, sex, ethnicity and CMV serostatus was compiled. A later analysis re-analyzed previously published TCR beta repertoires from approximately 670 donors and added high-resolution HLA genotyping to study TCR occurrence patterns. A later genetic analysis used genome-wide SNP genotypes for about three fifths of the 666 donors, treating that subset as a discovery cohort. Using immunosequencing, the study profiled T cell repertoires from fewer than 700 subjects and related those repertoires to cytomegalovirus serostatus. To predict cytomegalovirus infection status, the study combined high-throughput TCR immunosequencing, statistical association of individual TCRs with disease status, and machine learning. Rather than using new phenotypic data, the later analysis identified candidate immune exposures from TCR beta sequences and from how often those sequences occurred across donors. Besides the first cohort of under 700 subjects, a separate validation cohort made up of around 120 different subjects was used. Class I and class II HLA loci were covered by the typing at four-digit resolution. General study outcomes and caveats: A further reported finding was that TCR beta sequences accurately predicted the HLA-A and HLA-B alleles for most subjects in the first cohort. The only immune exposure information available for the cohort was CMV serostatus. Compared with the roughly 670-donor mean, donors in an Asian-associated ancestry cluster had fewer N-insertions in productive TCRs, according to a later genetic analysis. When HLA alleles, especially DR and DQ, strongly co-occurred, TCR associations were difficult to assign to individual alleles. Only TCR beta chains were sequenced in this cohort, and the absence of alpha or paired-chain data limited detectable features. Compared with equally common non-associated chains, HLA-associated TCR beta chains in a later analysis were more clonally expanded and had lower generation probabilities. In a later analysis, TCR association rates were found to vary across HLA loci, with the most associated TCRs seen for DRB1 alleles and the fewest for HLA-C alleles. An association between a missense DCLRE1C variant and V-gene and J-gene trimming of TCR beta chains was found in a later genetic analysis and replicated in an independent cohort. Roughly uniform sequencing depth across donors was assumed in presence/absence analyses, although this assumption may not hold. Because the 87-base-pair reads could not distinguish some IMGT-functional V segments, including TRBV6-2 and TRBV6-3, those segments were excluded. Linkage disequilibrium might explain the correlated functional status among segregating V segments, but an unknown experimental factor could not be excluded. Several of the top co-occurrence clusters appeared to be linked to parvovirus B19, influenza, CMV and Epstein-Barr virus, according to a later analysis. At a false discovery rate of 0.05, a later analysis linked under 20,000 TCR beta sequences to specific HLA alleles. HLA typing was unavailable for some donors at each locus, so association tests used only the typed subset. The study listed 164 TCR beta chains as associated with cytomegalovirus. Some 15 rarely observed V segments, including chromosome 9 orphons, were excluded from the earlier analysis of approximately 500 of the donors because counts were too low. A cluster of highly shared sequence variants was judged likely to represent a technical artifact of the sequencing pipeline. The classifier was reported to diagnose cytomegalovirus status with high specificity and sensitivity in both the original cohort and the validation cohort. In an earlier analysis of roughly 560 of the donors, most TCR beta V segments were observed in productive rearrangements about 87% or about 30% of the time, broadly matching IMGT annotations. According to a later analysis, most CMV-associated TCR beta chains appeared to be HLA-restricted, and the HLA associations seemed to be driven largely by CMV exposure. The authors suggested that the approach could potentially be generalized to other disease states and immunological phenotypes. While some public TCRs were present in many individuals, most TCR sequences turned up only very rarely across donors. Three of the identified cytomegalovirus-associated TCR beta chains were confirmed in vitro to be specific for cytomegalovirus antigens.

The library was built by means of the immunoSEQ multiplex PCR assay. The multiplex PCR relied on a mix of 60 forward primers for TCR Vbeta segments and 13 reverse primers for TCR Jbeta segments. The CDR3 region of rearranged TCR beta genes was amplified from genomic DNA by a multiplex PCR assay. The Illumina HiSeq System was used to sequence the amplified TCR beta libraries as 87-base-pair reads. Under the source paper's analysis protocol: Across the 640 or so repertoires, a later analysis counted approximately 75 million unique TCR beta chains, some 11 million of which were shared by at least two donors. Raw reads were error-corrected and collapsed into unique sequences with a nearest-neighbor algorithm that merged closely related sequences to remove PCR and sequencing errors. To assign V, D and J gene segments, CDR3 sequences were aligned to IMGT reference sequences. Each retained sequence needed at least a six-nucleotide match to both a V gene segment and a J gene segment. Rearrangements were called productive when the CDR3 lacked stop codons and stayed in frame with V and J; all others were non-productive. Following IMGT convention, CDR3 was defined as the stretch from the second conserved V-encoded cysteine up to the conserved J-encoded phenylalanine. Sequences without an unambiguous match to a single V gene segment were excluded from the earlier analysis of several hundred of the donors. In an earlier analysis of 587 of the donors, a V segment was called functional when productive rearrangements were above 56.7%, and segregating when the standard deviation between donors exceeded 5%. A statistical classification framework was developed to diagnose cytomegalovirus status using the catalog of TCR beta chain sequences. V and J gene assignment, in a later analysis, came from comparing TCR nucleotide sequences with IMGT/GENE-DB human TR gene sequences. A later analysis assigned CDR3 sequences and most-parsimonious VDJ recombination scenarios with the TCRdist pipeline. In a later analysis, each TCR beta chain was defined by its CDR3 amino acid sequence together with its V-gene family, and reads lacking a unique V-gene family were excluded. As a way to deal with suspected cross-contamination and a sequencing artifact, a later analysis dropped approximately 590 nucleotide sequences that were highly shared and had low generation probability. A later analysis calculated a clonal expansion index for each public chain from normalized within-repertoire ranks of inferred template counts. In a later analysis, generation probabilities were computed using a VDJ recombination model fitted to out-of-frame rearrangements, and the results were checked against IGoR. In a later analysis, hypergeometric tests were used to score TCR-TCR, TCR-HLA and TCR-CMV co-occurrence, with a repertoire-size bias correction applied to TCR pairs. In a later analysis, false discovery rates were estimated by permuting HLA or CMV assignments 20 times. A later analysis grouped co-occurring TCRs with DBSCAN, adding TCRdist sequence similarity when clustering within HLA-allele-positive subsets. Co-occurrence clustering excluded repertoires with fewer than 30,000 or more than 120,000 public chains, plus five with anomalous nucleotide sharing. Sourced from immuneACCESS, this table was stored by TCRdb with only in-frame sequences that have V and J called. A share of the clones is absent; for the studies checked, an unresolved V gene accounts for under half, and the remainder has no known explanation. The DNA gave D and trimming, while V, J and clone size come from that table. The sample records roughly 140,000 clones, 64% of which are singletons. The biggest ten clones account for 2.5% to 3.5% of the sample.

The cohort was made up of roughly 670 healthy bone marrow donors. At the time of sampling, every cohort member was nominally healthy, though immune exposures that went unrecorded were likely present. The donor tested CMV seropositive and was one of the 289 seropositive cohort members. A peripheral blood sample was collected from each donor, and TCR beta sequencing was performed on peripheral blood mononuclear cells. The Qiagen DNeasy Blood Extraction Kit was used to extract genomic DNA from the blood cell samples. As encoded in the germline V gene (reference sequence), CDR1 is SEHNR while CDR2 is FQNEAQ. CDR3 length: 14 amino acids, cysteine to phenylalanine. Just CDR3 DNA is preserved here, 42 bases in frame from base 1. Trimming costs V 2 bases and J 3 bases, and their ends lie 10 bases apart.

The receptor was isolated from a woman aged 25 to 39 in good health and CMV-seropositive. Sequencing was done on a sample of PBMCs. Here the chain combines TRBV7-9 and TRBJ1-1; the D gene is unclear. The CDR3 has the sequence CASSLMNRDTEAFF. The nucleotide sequence is TGTGCCAGCAGCTTAATGAACCGAGACACTGAAGCTTTCTTT.